The 21 T cell receptor beta chains given below trace back to one sample, sequenced in a study of blood T cell repertoires in COVID-19. Sequenced by immunoSEQ multiplex PCR; TCRdb stores in-frame clones only, minus some. The profile shows roughly 170,000 clones, around nine tenths of them singletons. Sequencing was performed on peripheral blood. Source of these receptors: a man in his forties or fifties with active or convalescent COVID-19.

This clone was recorded only once. The chain links TRBV29-1 to TRBJ2-5; TRBD1 agrees at 8 bases. There are 13 residues in the CDR3. Germline assignment: CDR1 SQVTM and CDR2 ANQGSEA. V lost 8 bases to trimming and J lost 4 bases; unmatched junction nucleotides: 9. The CDR3 sequence: CSKSAGGSETQYF. DNA for the CDR3: TGCAGCAAAAGTGCAGGGGGCTCAGAGACCCAGTACTTC.

This chain uses TRBV29-1 with TRBJ1-1; D unclear. V shed 4 bases and J shed 5 bases, with 8 bases lying between them. CDR1 and CDR2 (germline): SQVTM, ANQGSEA. This CDR3 has 11 amino acids. The CDR3 loop is CSVARGTEAFF. In nucleotides, the CDR3 is TGCAGCGTTGCTCGGGGAACTGAAGCTTTCTTT.

The rearrangement joins TRBV9 to TRBJ1-3; the D gene is possibly TRBD1 (5 bases). This CDR3 comprises 17 residues. The V end was cut by 4 bases, the J end by 0 bases, with 17 bases between. Germline lookup yields CDR1 SGDLS and CDR2 YYNGEE. The CDR3 coding sequence is TGTGCCAGCAGCTCCGGGGGAGGCTTCCCCTCTGGAAACACCATATATTTT. Translation: CASSSGGGFPSGNTIYF.

The V gene is TRBV7-3, the J gene TRBJ2-3; D unclear. The ends were cut back, 0 bases at V and 0 bases at J, with 10 bases in the middle. In germline, CDR1 is SGHTA, CDR2 FQGTGA. The CDR3 contains 16 residues. The DNA for the CDR3 is TGTGCCAGCAGCTTAACGCAAGCCTATAGCACAGATACGCAGTATTTT. Translating gives CASSLTQAYSTDTQYF.

The chain couples TRBV10-3 to TRBJ1-6; tentatively, D is TRBD1 (5 bases). Germline V gene sequence: CDR1 ENHRY, CDR2 SYGVKD. V lost 4 bases and J lost 5, with 9 bases in between. CDR3 length: 14 amino acids. The CDR3 DNA reads as TGTGCCATCAGTGGCGGGACCCATAATTCACCCCTCCACTTT. Encoded protein: CAISGGTHNSPLHF.

As regards this clone: One end of the junction varies from germline; a read error may be responsible. The chain is built from TRBV7-7 and TRBJ2-7; possibly TRBD1 for D (5 bases). CDR1 and CDR2 (germline): SSHAT, FNYEAQ (reference sequence). This CDR3 has 14 residues. CDR3 coding DNA: TGTGCTAGCAGCTTTTCGACAGCCTCCTACGAGCAGTACTTC. Its translation is CASSFSTASYEQYF.

This clone was seen a single time. V gene TRBV29-1 combines with J gene TRBJ1-2; D is ambiguous. This CDR3 has 12 amino acids. Trimming shortened V by 3 bases and J by 6 bases, and 11 bases separated the two germline ends. The germline V gene has CDR1 SQVTM and CDR2 ANQGSEA. DNA of the CDR3: TGCAGCGTTGATTCAGGTTTCGATGGCTACACCTTC. Translated: CSVDSGFDGYTF.

The chain employs TRBV7-2 and TRBJ1-3; 9 bases line up with TRBD1. Trimming at V came to 5 bases and at J to 0 bases, leaving 8 bases not matched to a gene. CDR1 is SGHTA, CDR2 FQGNSA, per germline. The CDR3 covers 17 residues. The CDR3 is CASSNRDRVASGNTIYF. As DNA, the CDR3 is TGTGCCAGCAGCAACCGGGACAGGGTGGCCTCTGGAAACACCATATATTTT.

V gene TRBV19 combines with J gene TRBJ2-7, with 8 nucleotides matching TRBD1. CDR3 length: 17 residues. V trimming: 0 bases; J trimming: 0 bases; junction bases outside the gene matches: 7. CDR1 and CDR2 (germline): LNHDA, SQIVND (reference sequence). DNA for the CDR3: TGTGCCAGTAGTATAGATGGGACAGGACCGAGCTCCTACGAGCAGTACTTC. This encodes CASSIDGTGPSSYEQYF.

The chain employs TRBV7-6 and TRBJ2-2; 7 bases match TRBD2. V was pared by 2 bases and J by 0 bases, with 6 bases of the junction left unmatched. CDR3 length: 17 amino acids. Germline V lookup: CDR1 SGHVS, CDR2 FNYEAQ. The CDR3 DNA reads TGTGCCAGCAGCTTATCCACCGGGACTACGAACACCGGGGAGCTGTTTTTT. This sequence encodes CASSLSTGTTNTGELFF.

V is TRBV7-8 and J is TRBJ1-3, with a tentative D call TRBD1 (6 bases). V was shortened by 3 bases and J by 0 bases, with 21 bases between the two germline ends. This CDR3 region has 19 residues. The germline gives CDR1 SGHVS, CDR2 FQNEAQ. The CDR3 region has the DNA TGTGCCAGCAGCTTGGGGCTCGGCCACGGGACATACTCTGGAAACACCATATATTTT. Amino acids: CASSLGLGHGTYSGNTIYF.

V is TRBV20-1 and J is TRBJ2-3; 7 positions agree with TRBD2. The CDR3 runs 16 residues. Trimming removed 3 bases from V and 0 bases from J; junction bases left unmatched: 9. Germline CDR1 reads DFQATT; CDR2 reads SNEGSKA (reference sequence). CDR3 DNA: TGCAGTGCTAGTGAACGGGGGGTCACTAGCACAGATACGCAGTATTTT. Amino acid sequence: CSASERGVTSTDTQYF.

The chain has TRBV21-1 and TRBJ2-7; TRBD2, the D gene given by the table, was not confirmed from the DNA. TRBV21-1 is classified as a pseudogene. The CDR3 covers 22 residues. This chain's CDR3 is CASSKVSIPKGGMGKTHCEQYF. The DNA of the CDR3 is TGTGCCAGCAGCAAAGTTAGTATTCCCAAGGGGGGGATGGGGAAAACCCACTGCGAGCAGTACTTC.

V gene TRBV6-5 combines with J gene TRBJ2-3; 7 nucleotides align to TRBD2. From germline, CDR1 is MNHEY and CDR2 SVGAGI. Trimming removed 9 bases from V and 6 bases from J; junction bases left unmatched: 9. CDR3 length: 13 amino acids. The CDR3 sequence is CASDRDGRDTQYF. The CDR3, as DNA: TGTGCCAGTGATAGAGACGGGAGGGATACGCAGTATTTT.

The chain recombines TRBV6-2 or TRBV6-3 with TRBJ2-7; D uncertain. Germline V gene sequence: CDR1 MNHEY, CDR2 SVGEGT. The CDR3 covers 13 residues. Trimming took 0 bases from V and 2 from J, leaving 5 bases between them. The CDR3 region has the DNA TGTGCCAGCAGTTACTCGGGCCCCTACGAGCAGTACTTC. This codes for CASSYSGPYEQYF.

J is TRBJ1-6 and V is TRBV7-9; D gene unclear. The V end lost 6 bases, the J end lost 7 bases, and 13 bases lay between the germline ends. Germline loops: CDR1 SEHNR, CDR2 FQNEAQ (reference sequence). The CDR3 sequence is 14 residues long. In nucleotides, the CDR3 is TGTGCCAGCAGGCCCCCAGCGGGGAATTCACCCCTCCACTTT. Protein: CASRPPAGNSPLHF. Full variable domain (rest looked up from reference TRBV7-9 and TRBJ1-6): DTGVSQNPRHKITKRGQNVTFRCDPISEHNRLYWYRQTLGQGPEFLTYFQNEAQLEKSRLLSDRFSAERPKGSFSTLEIQRTEQGDSAMYLCASRPPAGNSPLHFGNGTRLTVT.

This clone was observed a single time. Additional DNA sequences in this sample encode the identical CDR3. The chain has TRBV9 and TRBJ2-5; D is possibly TRBD1 (7 bases). This CDR3 is 14 amino acids long. CDR1 is SGDLS, CDR2 YYNGEE, per germline. V dropped 0 bases and J dropped 4 bases, with 10 bases sitting between them. DNA for the CDR3: TGTGCCAGCAGCGTAGGACAGGGAGGAGAGACCCAGTACTTC. It translates to CASSVGQGGETQYF.

V is TRBV6-5 and J is TRBJ1-6, with D perhaps matching TRBD1 (5 bases). The CDR3 spans 15 residues. V gave up 4 bases and J gave up 10 bases, with 17 bases separating them. The germline V gene has CDR1 MNHEY and CDR2 SVGAGI. CDR3 nucleotide sequence: TGTGCCAGCAGTTCCGCATTTAGGGGCCTCTCACCCCTCCACTTT. Translated, it gives CASSSAFRGLSPLHF.

This clone was picked up one time. The V gene is TRBV2, the J gene TRBJ2-1; D unresolved. V was clipped by 8 bases and J by 0 bases, with 11 bases between them. From germline, CDR1 is SNHLY and CDR2 FYNNEI. The CDR3 sequence is 14 residues long. This chain's CDR3 is CASSVASSYNEQFF. CDR3 DNA: TGTGCCAGCTCGGTTGCGAGCTCCTACAATGAGCAGTTCTTC.

The chain has TRBV28 and TRBJ2-7; TRBD1 agrees at 10 bases. CDR1 MDHEN and CDR2 SYDVKM come from the germline V gene. Losses at the gene ends were 5 bases for V and 1 base for J; bases not matched to a gene: 5. This CDR3 has 15 residues. CDR3 bases: TGTGCCAGCAGTCACCGGGACAGGGGATCCTACGAGCAGTACTTC. Translated, it gives CASSHRDRGSYEQYF.

The CDR3 nucleotides are TGTGCCAGCAGCTTGCTAGCGGGGGCCGCCCAGTACTTC. Translated, it gives CASSLLAGAAQYF. The chain is built from TRBV5-8 and TRBJ2-5, with 10 bases matching TRBD2. The CDR3 extends over 13 amino acids. J lost 9 bases, V lost 1 base, and 3 bases had no gene match. Germline lookup yields CDR1 SGHTS and CDR2 YDEGEE.